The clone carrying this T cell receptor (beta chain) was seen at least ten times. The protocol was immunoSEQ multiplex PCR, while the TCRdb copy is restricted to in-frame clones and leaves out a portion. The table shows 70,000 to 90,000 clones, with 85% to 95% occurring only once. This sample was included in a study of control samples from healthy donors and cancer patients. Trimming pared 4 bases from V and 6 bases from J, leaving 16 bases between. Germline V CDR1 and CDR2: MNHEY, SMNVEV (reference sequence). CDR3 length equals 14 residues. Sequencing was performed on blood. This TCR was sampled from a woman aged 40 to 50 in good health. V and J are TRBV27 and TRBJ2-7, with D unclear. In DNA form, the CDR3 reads TGTGCCAGCAGTTCTCGGACCAGTCGGCGCGAGCAGTACTTC. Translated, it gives CASSSRTSRREQYF.